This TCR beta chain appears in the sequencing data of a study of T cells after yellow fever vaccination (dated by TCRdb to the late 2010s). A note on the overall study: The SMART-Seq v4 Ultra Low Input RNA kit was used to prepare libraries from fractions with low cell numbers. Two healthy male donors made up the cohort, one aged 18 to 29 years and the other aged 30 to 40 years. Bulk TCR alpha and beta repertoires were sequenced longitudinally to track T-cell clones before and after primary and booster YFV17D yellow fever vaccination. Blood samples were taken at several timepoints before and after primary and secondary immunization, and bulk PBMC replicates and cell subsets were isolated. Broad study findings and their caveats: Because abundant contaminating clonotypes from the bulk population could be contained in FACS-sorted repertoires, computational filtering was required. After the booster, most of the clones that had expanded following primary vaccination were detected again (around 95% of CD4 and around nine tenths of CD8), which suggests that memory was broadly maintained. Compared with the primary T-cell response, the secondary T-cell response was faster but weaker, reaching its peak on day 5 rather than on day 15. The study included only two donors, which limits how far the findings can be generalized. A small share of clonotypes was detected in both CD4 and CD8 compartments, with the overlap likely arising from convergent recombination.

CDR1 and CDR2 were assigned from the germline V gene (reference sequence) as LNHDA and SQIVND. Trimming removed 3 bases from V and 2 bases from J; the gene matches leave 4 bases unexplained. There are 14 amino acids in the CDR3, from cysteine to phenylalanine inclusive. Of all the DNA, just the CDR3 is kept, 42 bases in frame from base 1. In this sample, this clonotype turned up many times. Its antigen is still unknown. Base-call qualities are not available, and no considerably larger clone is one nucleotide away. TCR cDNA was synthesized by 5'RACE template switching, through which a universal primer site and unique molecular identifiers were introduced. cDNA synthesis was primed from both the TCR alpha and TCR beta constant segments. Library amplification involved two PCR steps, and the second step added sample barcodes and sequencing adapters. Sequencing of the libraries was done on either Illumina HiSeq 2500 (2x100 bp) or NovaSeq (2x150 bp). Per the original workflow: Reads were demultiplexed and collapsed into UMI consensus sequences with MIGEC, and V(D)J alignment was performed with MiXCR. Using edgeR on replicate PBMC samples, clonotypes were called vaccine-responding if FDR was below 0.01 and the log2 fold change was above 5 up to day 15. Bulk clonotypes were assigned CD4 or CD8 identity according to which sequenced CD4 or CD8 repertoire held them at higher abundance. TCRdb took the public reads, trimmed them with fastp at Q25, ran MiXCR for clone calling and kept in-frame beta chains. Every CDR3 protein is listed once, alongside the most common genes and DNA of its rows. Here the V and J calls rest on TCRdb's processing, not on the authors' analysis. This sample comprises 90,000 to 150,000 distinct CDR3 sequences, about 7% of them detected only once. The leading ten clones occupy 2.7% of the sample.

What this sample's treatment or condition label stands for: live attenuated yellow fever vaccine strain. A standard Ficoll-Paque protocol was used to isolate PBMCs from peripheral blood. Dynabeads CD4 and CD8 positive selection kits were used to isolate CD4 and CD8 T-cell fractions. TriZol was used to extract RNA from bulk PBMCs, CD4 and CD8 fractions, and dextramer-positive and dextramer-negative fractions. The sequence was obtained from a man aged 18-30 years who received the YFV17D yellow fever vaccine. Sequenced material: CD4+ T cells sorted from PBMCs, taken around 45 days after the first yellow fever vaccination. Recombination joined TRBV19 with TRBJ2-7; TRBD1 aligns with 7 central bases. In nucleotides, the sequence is TGTGCCAGTAGTATTTTGGACAGGACCTACGAGCAGTACTTC. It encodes CASSILDRTYEQYF.